This TCR beta chain was sequenced in a study of blood T cell repertoires in COVID-19. Study overall: Samples taken during acute and convalescent COVID-19 were collected in the United States, Italy and Spain. The analysed material was cDNA or gDNA that came from T cells, B-cell-depleted T cells, or PBMCs.

Original data processing: From reference gene primer amplification, estimates of nucleated cell counts were derived. Using immunoSEQ multiplex PCR, the repertoire was profiled, and TCRdb retains in-frame clones only, with some absent. The V and J calls and clone size are taken from that table; D and trimming were inferred from the DNA. Of 150,000 or so clones in the sample, roughly four fifths were seen once. This CDR3 comprises 15 residues. Germline assignment: CDR1 SGHTA and CDR2 FQGNSA. Trimming took 1 base from V and 0 from J, leaving 6 bases between them. The material sequenced was peripheral blood. The sequence was obtained from a human donor with acute or convalescent COVID-19. The donor label of this sample is uncertain. The gene calls are TRBV7-2 and TRBJ1-4; D is unresolved. As DNA, the CDR3 is TGTGCCAGCAGCTTAGGACACTCAACTAATGAAAAACTGTTTTTT. It encodes CASSLGHSTNEKLFF.